This record covers a single T cell receptor beta chain. Its antigen is not identified. These data belong to a study of identical twins. Study conclusions and caveats: For zero-insertion analyses, partial confounding could come from invariant MAIT and iNKT cells. Compared with models, monozygotic twins showed more out-of-frame TCR alpha sharing. Cross-sectional statistics, not tracking of the same donors, supported the conclusions.

CDR3 length: 15 amino acids. Germline CDR1 is SGHRS and CDR2 is YFSETQ. V gave up 3 bases and J gave up 5 bases; unmatched junction bases: 5. Among all donors, each was a healthy Caucasian. TCRdb fed the 5' RACE reads into MiXCR, producing one record per CDR3 protein. The sample includes roughly 1,500,000 distinct CDR3 sequences, 25% to 35% of them seen just once. This TCR derives from a newborn girl in good health. The sequenced sample consisted of cord blood. This sequence joins TRBV5-1 and TRBJ2-1; 10 bases line up with TRBD2. CDR3 DNA: TGCGCCAGCAGCTACGGACTAGCGGAGGACAATGAGCAGTTCTTC. The encoded protein is CASSYGLAEDNEQFF.